One sample yielded the 4 T cell receptor beta chains listed below, sequenced in a study of neurological immune-mediated disorders. TCRdb fed the 5' RACE reads into MiXCR, producing one record per CDR3 protein. The sample contains approximately 37,000 distinct CDR3 sequences, 13% to 15% of which appear only once. The sequenced material came from PBMCs. The receptors shown here come from a woman in her forties or fifties with HTLV-1-associated myelopathy (HAM/TSP).

This clonotype appeared many times. The rearrangement joins TRBV20-1 to TRBJ1-2, with 9 bases aligning to TRBD1. Germline CDR1 DFQATT, CDR2 SNEGSKA (reference sequence). There are 12 residues in the CDR3. V dropped 6 bases and J dropped 6; count of bases not matched to a gene: 5. The CDR3 spells CSARDRVHGYTF. For the CDR3, the DNA is TGCAGTGCCCGGGACAGGGTCCATGGCTACACCTTC.

This clonotype was recorded at least ten times. V and J are TRBV7-2 and TRBJ1-6; maybe TRBD1 (6 bases). This CDR3 is built from 16 residues. The V gene lost 8 bases and the J gene lost 0 bases, with 14 bases spanning the gap. Germline V gene lookup returns CDR1 SGHTA and CDR2 FQGNSA. Here the CDR3 DNA reads TGTGCCAGCGGGGGCAGGGAAAGCTCCTATAATTCACCCCTCCACTTT. Amino acids: CASGGRESSYNSPLHF.

This clonotype was seen at least ten times. This chain links TRBV10-3 with TRBJ1-1; 8 bases fit TRBD1. CDR3 length equals 15 residues. Germline V lookup: CDR1 ENHRY, CDR2 SYGVKD. V lost 7 bases to trimming and J lost 5 bases; unmatched junction nucleotides: 12. CDR3 loop: CAINGGQGRGTEAFF. The CDR3 nucleotides are TGTGCCATCAATGGTGGACAGGGAAGAGGTACTGAAGCTTTCTTT.

The sample holds many counts of this clonotype. This chain connects TRBV27 to TRBJ1-2; no clear D gene. CDR1 MNHEY and CDR2 SMNVEV come from the germline V gene (reference sequence). With 4 bases removed from V and 1 base from J, the gap between germline ends came to 16 bases. The CDR3 has 16 residues. CDR3 bases: TGTGCCAGCAGTTCCTCAGGACGGAATCATAACTATGGCTACACCTTC. This encodes CASSSSGRNHNYGYTF.